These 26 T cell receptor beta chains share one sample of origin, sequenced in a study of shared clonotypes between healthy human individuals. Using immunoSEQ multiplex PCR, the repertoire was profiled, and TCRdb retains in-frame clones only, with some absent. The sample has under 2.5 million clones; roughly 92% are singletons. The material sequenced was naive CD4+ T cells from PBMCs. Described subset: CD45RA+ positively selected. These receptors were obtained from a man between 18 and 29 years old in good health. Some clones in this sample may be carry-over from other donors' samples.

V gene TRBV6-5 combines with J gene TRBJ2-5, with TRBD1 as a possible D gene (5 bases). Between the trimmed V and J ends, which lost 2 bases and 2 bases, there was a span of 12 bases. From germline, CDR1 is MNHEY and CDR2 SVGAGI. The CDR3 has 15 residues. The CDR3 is CASSYDRRPQETQYF. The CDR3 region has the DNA TGTGCCAGCAGTTACGACAGACGGCCGCAAGAGACCCAGTACTTC.

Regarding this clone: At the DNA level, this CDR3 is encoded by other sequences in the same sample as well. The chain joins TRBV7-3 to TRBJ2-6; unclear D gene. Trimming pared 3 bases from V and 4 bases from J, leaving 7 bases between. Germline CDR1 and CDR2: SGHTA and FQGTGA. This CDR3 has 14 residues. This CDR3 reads CASSLSSGANVLTF. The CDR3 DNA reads TGTGCCAGCAGCTTGAGTTCCGGGGCCAACGTCCTGACTTTC.

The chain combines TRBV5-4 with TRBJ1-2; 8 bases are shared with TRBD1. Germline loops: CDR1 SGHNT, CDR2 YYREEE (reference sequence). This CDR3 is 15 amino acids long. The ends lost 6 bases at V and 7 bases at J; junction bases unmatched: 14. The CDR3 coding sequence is TGTGCCAGCACCTCCTCTTTTCAGGGGGCAAGTGGCTACACCTTC. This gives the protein CASTSSFQGASGYTF.

DNA of the CDR3: TGTGCCAGCAGTGATACCAGCGGGTGGAATGAGCAGTTCTTC. It translates to CASSDTSGWNEQFF. V gene TRBV2 combines with J gene TRBJ2-1, with a weak D call TRBD2 (6 bases). Germline V gene data show CDR1 as SNHLY and CDR2 as FYNNEI. V gave up 3 bases and J gave up 7 bases, with 13 bases separating them. The CDR3 spans 14 residues.

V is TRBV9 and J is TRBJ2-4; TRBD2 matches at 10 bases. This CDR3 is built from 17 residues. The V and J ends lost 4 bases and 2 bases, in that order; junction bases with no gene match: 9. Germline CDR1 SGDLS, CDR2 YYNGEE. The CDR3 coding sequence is TGTGCCAGCAGCCAAGGGATAGCGGGAGGTTCCAAAAACATTCAGTACTTC. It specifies CASSQGIAGGSKNIQYF.

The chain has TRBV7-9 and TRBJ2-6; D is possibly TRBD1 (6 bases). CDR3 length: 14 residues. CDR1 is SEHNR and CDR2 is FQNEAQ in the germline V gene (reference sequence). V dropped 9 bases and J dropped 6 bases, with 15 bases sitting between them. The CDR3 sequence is CASANRAEANVLTF. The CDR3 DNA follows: TGTGCCAGTGCGAACAGGGCAGAGGCCAACGTCCTGACTTTC.

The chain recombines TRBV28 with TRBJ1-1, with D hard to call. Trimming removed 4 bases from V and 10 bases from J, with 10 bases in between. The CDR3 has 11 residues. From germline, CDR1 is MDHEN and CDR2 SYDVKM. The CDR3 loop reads CASSSILGAFF. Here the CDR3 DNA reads TGTGCCAGCAGTTCCATCCTCGGAGCTTTCTTT.

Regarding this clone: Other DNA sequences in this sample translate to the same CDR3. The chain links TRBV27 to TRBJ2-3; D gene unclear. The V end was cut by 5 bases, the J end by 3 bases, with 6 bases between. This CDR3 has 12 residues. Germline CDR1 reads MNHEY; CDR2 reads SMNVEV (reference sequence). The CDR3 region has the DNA TGTGCCAGCAGTCTAGGGACAGATACGCAGTATTTT. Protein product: CASSLGTDTQYF.

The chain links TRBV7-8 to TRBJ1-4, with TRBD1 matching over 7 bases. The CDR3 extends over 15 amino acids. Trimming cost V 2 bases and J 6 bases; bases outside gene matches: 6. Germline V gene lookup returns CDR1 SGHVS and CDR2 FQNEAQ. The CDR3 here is CASSLRQGGDEKLFF. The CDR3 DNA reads TGTGCCAGCAGCTTACGGCAGGGGGGAGATGAAAAACTGTTTTTT.

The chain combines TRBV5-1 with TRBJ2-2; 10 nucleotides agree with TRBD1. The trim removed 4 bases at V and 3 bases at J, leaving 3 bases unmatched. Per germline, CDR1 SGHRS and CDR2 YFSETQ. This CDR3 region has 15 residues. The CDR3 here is CASSLDRGYTGELFF. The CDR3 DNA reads TGCGCCAGCAGCCTGGACAGGGGGTACACCGGGGAGCTGTTTTTT. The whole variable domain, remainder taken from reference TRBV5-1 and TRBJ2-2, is KAGVTQTPRYLIKTRGQQVTLSCSPISGHRSVSWYQQTPGQGLQFLFEYFSETQRNKGNFPGRFSGRQFSNSRSEMNVSTLELGDSALYLCASSLDRGYTGELFFGEGSRLTVL.

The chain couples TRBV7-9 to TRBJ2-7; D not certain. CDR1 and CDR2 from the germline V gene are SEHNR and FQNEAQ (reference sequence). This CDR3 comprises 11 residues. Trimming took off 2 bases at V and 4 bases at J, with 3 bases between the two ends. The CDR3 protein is CASSLMYEQYF. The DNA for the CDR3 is TGTGCCAGCAGCTTAATGTACGAGCAGTACTTC.

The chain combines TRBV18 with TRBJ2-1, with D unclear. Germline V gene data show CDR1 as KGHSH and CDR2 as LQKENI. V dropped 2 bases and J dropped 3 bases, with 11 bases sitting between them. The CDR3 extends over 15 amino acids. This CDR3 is CASSPNWLNYNEQFF. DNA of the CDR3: TGTGCCAGCTCACCAAATTGGCTAAACTACAATGAGCAGTTCTTC.

The CDR3 nucleotides read TGTGCCAGCAGATCGGGAGGGCTCCGGTTCACCTTGAACACCGGGGAGCTGTTTTTT. Encoded protein: CASRSGGLRFTLNTGELFF. V usage is TRBV21-1 and J usage is TRBJ2-2; the listed D gene, TRBD2, was not tested against the DNA. TRBV21-1 is designated a pseudogene. The CDR3 totals 19 residues.

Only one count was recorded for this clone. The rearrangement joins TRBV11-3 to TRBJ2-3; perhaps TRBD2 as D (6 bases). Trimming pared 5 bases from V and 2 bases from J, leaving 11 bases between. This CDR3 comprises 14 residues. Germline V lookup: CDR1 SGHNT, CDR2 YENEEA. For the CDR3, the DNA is TGTGCCAGCAGCACGACTAGTTCCACAGATACGCAGTATTTT. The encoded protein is CASSTTSSTDTQYF.

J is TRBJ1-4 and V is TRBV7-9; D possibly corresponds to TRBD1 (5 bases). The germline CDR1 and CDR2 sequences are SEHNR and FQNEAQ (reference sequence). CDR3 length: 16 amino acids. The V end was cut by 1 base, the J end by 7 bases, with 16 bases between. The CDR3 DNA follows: TGTGCCAGCAGCTTAGGAGGCGTCCAGGGTGGTGAAAAACTGTTTTTT. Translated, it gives CASSLGGVQGGEKLFF.

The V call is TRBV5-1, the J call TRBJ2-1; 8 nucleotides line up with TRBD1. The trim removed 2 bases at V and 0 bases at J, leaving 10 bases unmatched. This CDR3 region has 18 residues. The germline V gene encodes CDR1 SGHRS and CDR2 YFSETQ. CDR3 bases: TGCGCCAGCAGCTTATTCCCCCAGGGGGCCGGCTCCTACAATGAGCAGTTCTTC. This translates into CASSLFPQGAGSYNEQFF.

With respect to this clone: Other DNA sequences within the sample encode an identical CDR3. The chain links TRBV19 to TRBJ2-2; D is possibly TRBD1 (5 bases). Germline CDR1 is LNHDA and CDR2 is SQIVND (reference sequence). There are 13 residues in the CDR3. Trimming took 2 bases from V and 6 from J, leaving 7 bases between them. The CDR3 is CASSIRGSGELFF. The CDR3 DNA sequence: TGTGCCAGTAGTATAAGGGGCTCCGGGGAGCTGTTTTTT.

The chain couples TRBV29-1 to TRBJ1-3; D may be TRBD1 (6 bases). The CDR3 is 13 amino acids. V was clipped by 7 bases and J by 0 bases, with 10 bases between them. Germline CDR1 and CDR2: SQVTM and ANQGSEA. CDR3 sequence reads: CSGRGNSGNTIYF. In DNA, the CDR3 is TGCAGCGGCAGGGGAAACTCTGGAAACACCATATATTTT.

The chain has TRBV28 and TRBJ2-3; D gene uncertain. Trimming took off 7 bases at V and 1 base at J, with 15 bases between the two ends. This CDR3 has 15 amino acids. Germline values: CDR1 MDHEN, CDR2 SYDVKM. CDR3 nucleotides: TGTGCCAGCACCTACCGGAAGGGTGGCACAGATACGCAGTATTTT. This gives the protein CASTYRKGGTDTQYF.

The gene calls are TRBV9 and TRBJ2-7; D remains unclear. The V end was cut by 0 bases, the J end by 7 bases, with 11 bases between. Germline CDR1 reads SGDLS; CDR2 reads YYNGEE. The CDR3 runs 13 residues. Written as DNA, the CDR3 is TGTGCCAGCAGCGTAGATGTGACAACAGAGCAGTACTTC. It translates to CASSVDVTTEQYF. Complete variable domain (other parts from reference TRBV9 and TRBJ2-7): DSGVTQTPKHLITATGQRVTLRCSPRSGDLSVYWYQQSLDQGLQFLIQYYNGEERAKGNILERFSAQQFPDLHSELNLSSLELGDSALYFCASSVDVTTEQYFGPGTRLTVT.

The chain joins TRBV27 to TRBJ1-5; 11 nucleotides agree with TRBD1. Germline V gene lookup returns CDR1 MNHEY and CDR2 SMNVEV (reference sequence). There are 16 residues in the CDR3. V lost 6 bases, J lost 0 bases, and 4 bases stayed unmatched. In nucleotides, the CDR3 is TGTGCCAGCAGCCTGGACAGGGGGCCTAGCAATCAGCCCCAGCATTTT. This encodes CASSLDRGPSNQPQHF.

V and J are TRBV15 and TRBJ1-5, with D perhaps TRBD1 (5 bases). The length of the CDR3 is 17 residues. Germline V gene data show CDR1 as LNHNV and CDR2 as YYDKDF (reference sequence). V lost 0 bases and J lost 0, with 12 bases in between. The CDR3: CATSRDRQTDSNQPQHF. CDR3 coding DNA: TGTGCCACCAGCAGAGATAGACAGACTGATAGCAATCAGCCCCAGCATTTT.

The CDR3 DNA reads TGTGCCAGCAGTGAGTTAGCCTCCAGTAAGATGTCCTACGAGCAGTACTTC. Translation: CASSELASSKMSYEQYF. The V call is TRBV28, the J call TRBJ2-7; no reliable D call. The CDR3 totals 17 residues. V lost 5 bases, J lost 1 base, and 21 bases lay in between. Germline CDR1 reads MDHEN; CDR2 reads SYDVKM.

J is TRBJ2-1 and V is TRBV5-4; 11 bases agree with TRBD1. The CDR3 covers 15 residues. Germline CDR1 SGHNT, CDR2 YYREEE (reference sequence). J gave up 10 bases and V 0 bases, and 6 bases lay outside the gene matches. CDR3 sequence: CASSLGTGGPREQFF. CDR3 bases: TGTGCCAGCAGCTTGGGGACAGGGGGCCCCCGGGAGCAGTTCTTC.

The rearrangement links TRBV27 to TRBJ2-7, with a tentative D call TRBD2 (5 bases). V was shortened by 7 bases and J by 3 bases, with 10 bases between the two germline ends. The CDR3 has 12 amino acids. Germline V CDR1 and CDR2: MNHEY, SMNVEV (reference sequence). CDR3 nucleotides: TGTGCCAGCACCCGTCGGGACTACGAGCAGTACTTC. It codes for CASTRRDYEQYF.

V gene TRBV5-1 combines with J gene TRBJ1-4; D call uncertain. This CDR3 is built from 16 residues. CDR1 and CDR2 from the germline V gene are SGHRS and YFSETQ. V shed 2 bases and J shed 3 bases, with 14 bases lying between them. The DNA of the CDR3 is TGCGCCAGCAGCTTCGGTTTAGCAGGACCTAATGAAAAACTGTTTTTT. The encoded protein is CASSFGLAGPNEKLFF.